This T cell receptor (beta chain) was observed in a study of T-cell memory formation after mild COVID-19. This clonotype was detected only a few times. The germline V and J ends were trimmed by 3 bases and 7 bases, with 16 bases remaining between them. Germline lookup yields CDR1 MGHDK and CDR2 SYGVNS. The CDR3 has 16 residues. The TCR alpha and TCR beta cDNA libraries, bearing sample barcodes and UMIs, were generated by 5'RACE using constant-segment primers. TCRdb independently ran MiXCR on the 5' RACE reads; one entry per CDR3 protein. The repertoire holds 250,000 to 350,000 distinct CDR3 sequences, with roughly 15% as singletons.

This sequence joins TRBV25-1 and TRBJ1-6, with D perhaps matching TRBD1 (5 bases). This receptor was identified in a man younger than 35 who had mild COVID-19 (a few samples of this study predate the infection). Cell type and time point are not known. The sample was PBMCs or a T cell subset sorted from them (not recorded which). The CDR3 loop reads CASSEYRGRVNSPLHF. CDR3 bases: TGTGCCAGCAGTGAGTATAGGGGCAGAGTAAATTCACCCCTCCACTTT.